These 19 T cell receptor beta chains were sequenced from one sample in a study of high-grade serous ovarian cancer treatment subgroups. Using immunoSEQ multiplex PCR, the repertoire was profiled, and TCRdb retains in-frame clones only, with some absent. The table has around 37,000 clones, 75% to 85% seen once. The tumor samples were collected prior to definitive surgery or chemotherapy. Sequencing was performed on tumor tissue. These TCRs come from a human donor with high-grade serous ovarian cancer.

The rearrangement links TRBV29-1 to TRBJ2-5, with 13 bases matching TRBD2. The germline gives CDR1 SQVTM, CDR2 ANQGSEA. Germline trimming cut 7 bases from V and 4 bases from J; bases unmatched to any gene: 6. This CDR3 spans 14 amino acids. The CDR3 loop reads CSAPTSGRGETQYF. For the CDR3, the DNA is TGCAGCGCCCCTACTAGCGGGAGGGGAGAGACCCAGTACTTC.

The CDR3 is CASKPPNTGELFF. DNA of the CDR3: TGTGCCAGCAAGCCTCCGAACACCGGGGAGCTGTTTTTT. The chain combines TRBV7-2 with TRBJ2-2; D uncertain. The CDR3 is made up of 13 amino acids. Trimming shortened V by 7 bases and J by 0 bases, and 6 bases separated the two germline ends. Germline assignment: CDR1 SGHTA and CDR2 FQGNSA. Combining the CDR3 with reference TRBV7-2 and TRBJ2-2 gives the whole variable domain GAGVSQSPSNKVTEKGKDVELRCDPISGHTALYWYRQSLGQGLEFLIYFQGNSAPDKSGLPSDRFSAERTGGSVSTLTIQRTQQEDSAVYLCASKPPNTGELFFGEGSRLTVL.

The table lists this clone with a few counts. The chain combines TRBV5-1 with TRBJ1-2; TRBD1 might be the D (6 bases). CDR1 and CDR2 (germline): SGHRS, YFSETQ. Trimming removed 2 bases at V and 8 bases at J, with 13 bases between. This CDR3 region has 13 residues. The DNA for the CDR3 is TGCGCCAGCAGCTTAAACAGGGAGGGCGGCTACACCTTC. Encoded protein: CASSLNREGGYTF. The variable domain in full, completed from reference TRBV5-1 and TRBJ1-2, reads KAGVTQTPRYLIKTRGQQVTLSCSPISGHRSVSWYQQTPGQGLQFLFEYFSETQRNKGNFPGRFSGRQFSNSRSEMNVSTLELGDSALYLCASSLNREGGYTFGSGTRLTVV.

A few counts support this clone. This CDR3 is CASSPRQRYEQYF. CDR3 sequence (DNA): TGCGCCAGCAGCCCCAGACAGCGGTACGAGCAGTACTTC. This chain links TRBV5-1 with TRBJ2-7; tentatively, D is TRBD1 or TRBD2 (5 bases each). The CDR3 loop spans 13 amino acids. Germline V gene lookup returns CDR1 SGHRS and CDR2 YFSETQ. V lost 4 bases to trimming and J lost 4 bases, with 12 bases between them.

CDR3 protein: CSASERAVQYF. In nucleotides, the CDR3 is TGCAGTGCTAGCGAAAGGGCTGTGCAGTACTTC. The chain is built from TRBV20-1 and TRBJ2-7; D call uncertain. The CDR3 covers 11 residues. CDR1 is DFQATT and CDR2 is SNEGSKA in the germline V gene (reference sequence). V lost 3 bases and J lost 9, with 12 bases in between.

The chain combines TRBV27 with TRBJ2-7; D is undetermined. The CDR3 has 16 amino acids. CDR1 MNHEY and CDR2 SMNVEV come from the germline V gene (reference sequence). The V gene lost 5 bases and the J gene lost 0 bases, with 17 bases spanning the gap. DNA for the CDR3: TGTGCCAGCAGTCCGAAACTTAGTCCGTACTCCTACGAGCAGTACTTC. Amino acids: CASSPKLSPYSYEQYF.

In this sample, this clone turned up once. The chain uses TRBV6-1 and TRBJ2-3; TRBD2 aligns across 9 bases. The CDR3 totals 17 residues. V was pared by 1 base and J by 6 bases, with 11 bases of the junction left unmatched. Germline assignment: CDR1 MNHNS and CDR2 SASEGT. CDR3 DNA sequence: TGTGCCAGCAGTGAAGGTCCTAGCGGGACCTTAGGGGATACGCAGTATTTT. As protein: CASSEGPSGTLGDTQYF.

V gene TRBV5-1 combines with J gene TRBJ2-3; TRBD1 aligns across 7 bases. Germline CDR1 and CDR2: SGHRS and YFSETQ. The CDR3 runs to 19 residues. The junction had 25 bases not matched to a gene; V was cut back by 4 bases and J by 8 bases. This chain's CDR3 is CASSHLNPRTGQLMGTQYF. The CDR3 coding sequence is TGCGCCAGCAGCCACCTTAACCCCCGGACAGGCCAACTAATGGGTACGCAGTATTTT.

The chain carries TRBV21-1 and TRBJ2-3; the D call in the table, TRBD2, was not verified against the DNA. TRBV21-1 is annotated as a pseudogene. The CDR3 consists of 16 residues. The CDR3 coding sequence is TGTGCCAGCAGCAAAGTCATGACTTGTAGCACAGATACGCAGTATTTT. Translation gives CASSKVMTCSTDTQYF.

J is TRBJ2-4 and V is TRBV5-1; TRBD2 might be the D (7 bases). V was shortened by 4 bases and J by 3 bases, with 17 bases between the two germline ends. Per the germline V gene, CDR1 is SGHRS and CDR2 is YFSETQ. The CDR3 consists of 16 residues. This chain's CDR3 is CASSGPRGAGKNIQYF. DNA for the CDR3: TGCGCCAGCAGCGGACCCCGGGGGGCCGGCAAAAACATTCAGTACTTC.

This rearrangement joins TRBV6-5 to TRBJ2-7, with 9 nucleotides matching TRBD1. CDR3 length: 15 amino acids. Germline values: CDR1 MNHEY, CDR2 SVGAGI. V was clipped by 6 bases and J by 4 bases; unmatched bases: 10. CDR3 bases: TGTGCCAGCAGCCAAACAGGGGGCCGGCAGTACGAGCAGTACTTC. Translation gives CASSQTGGRQYEQYF.

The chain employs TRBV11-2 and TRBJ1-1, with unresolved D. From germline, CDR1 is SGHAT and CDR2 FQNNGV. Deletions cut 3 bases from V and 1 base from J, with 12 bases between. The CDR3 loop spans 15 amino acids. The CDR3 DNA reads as TGTGCCAGCAGCTTGATAGTACAGTCGAACACTGAAGCTTTCTTT. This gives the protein CASSLIVQSNTEAFF.

The CDR3 coding sequence is TGTGCCAGCAGTTTTTGGGGGCAGGTGAACGAGCAGTACTTC. It yields the protein CASSFWGQVNEQYF. The chain links TRBV27 to TRBJ2-7, with D possibly being TRBD1 (6 bases). V dropped 3 bases and J dropped 5 bases, with 14 bases sitting between them. From germline, CDR1 is MNHEY and CDR2 SMNVEV (reference sequence). The CDR3 is 14 residues long.

As DNA, the CDR3 is TGTGCCAGCAGCCCCAGCGGGTACGAGCAGTACTTC. Translating gives CASSPSGYEQYF. The rearrangement links TRBV27 to TRBJ2-7, with a weak D call TRBD2 (6 bases). The CDR3 has 12 amino acids. V was cut by 6 bases and J by 4 bases, with 10 bases left in between. CDR1 and CDR2 (germline): MNHEY, SMNVEV (reference sequence).

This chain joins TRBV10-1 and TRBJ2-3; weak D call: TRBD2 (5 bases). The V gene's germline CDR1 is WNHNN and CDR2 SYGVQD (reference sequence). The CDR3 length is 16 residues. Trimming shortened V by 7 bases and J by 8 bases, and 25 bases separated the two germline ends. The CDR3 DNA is TGCGCCAGCACCCCTAGGAGTTCCACGAACGGAGGTACGCAGTATTTT. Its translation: CASTPRSSTNGGTQYF.

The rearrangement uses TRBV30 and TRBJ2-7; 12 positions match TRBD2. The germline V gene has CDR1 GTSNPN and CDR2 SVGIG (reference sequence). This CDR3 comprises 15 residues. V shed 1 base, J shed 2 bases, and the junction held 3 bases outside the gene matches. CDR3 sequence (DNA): TGTGCCTGGAGTGGAGGACTAGCGGGACCCTACGAGCAGTACTTC. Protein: CAWSGGLAGPYEQYF.

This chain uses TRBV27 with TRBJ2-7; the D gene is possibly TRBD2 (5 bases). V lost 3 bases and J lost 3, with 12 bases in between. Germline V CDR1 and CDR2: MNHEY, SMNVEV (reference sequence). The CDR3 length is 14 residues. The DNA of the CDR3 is TGTGCCAGCAGTTTCTCGGGGTTTATCTACGAGCAGTACTTC. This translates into CASSFSGFIYEQYF.

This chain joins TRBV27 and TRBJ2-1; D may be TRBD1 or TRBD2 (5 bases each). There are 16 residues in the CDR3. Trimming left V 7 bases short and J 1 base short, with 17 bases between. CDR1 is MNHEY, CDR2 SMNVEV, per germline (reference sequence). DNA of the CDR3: TGTGCCAGCAATTCAGGGAGAGGTAGGTCCTACAATGAGCAGTTCTTC. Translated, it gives CASNSGRGRSYNEQFF.

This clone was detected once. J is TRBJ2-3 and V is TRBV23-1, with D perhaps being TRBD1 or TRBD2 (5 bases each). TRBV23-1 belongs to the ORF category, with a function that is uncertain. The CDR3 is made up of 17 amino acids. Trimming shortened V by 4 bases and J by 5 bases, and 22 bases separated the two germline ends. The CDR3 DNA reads TGCGCCAGCAGTCTGGCTACAGCGGCCCCCAGGGAAGATACGCAGTATTTT. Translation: CASSLATAAPREDTQYF.